This T cell receptor beta chain is drawn from a study of cytomegalovirus exposure and HLA in healthy donors. General study points: A classifier reportedly called cytomegalovirus status with high sensitivity and specificity.

Measured with immunoSEQ multiplex PCR; TCRdb has only the in-frame clones, and not every one. The sample shows fewer than 130,000 clones, roughly 87% of them seen only once. Remarks on this clone: Antigen specificity is unknown.

Looked up from germline, CDR1 is SQVTM and CDR2 is ANQGSEA. The CDR3 has 18 residues. Trimming cost V 1 base and J 2 bases; bases outside gene matches: 9. The receptor comes from a woman aged 18-29 years in good health and CMV-seronegative. This chain connects TRBV29-1 to TRBJ2-3; 13 bases fit TRBD2. The sequenced sample was PBMCs. CDR3 nucleotide sequence: TGCAGCGTTGAAGGGAGGGCGGGACTAGCGGGATTCACAGATACGCAGTATTTT. Protein sequence: CSVEGRAGLAGFTDTQYF.